The 21 T cell receptor beta chains reported below all come from one sample, sequenced in a study of T cell responses to AZD1222 COVID-19 vaccine. Data came from immunoSEQ multiplex PCR; TCRdb stores just in-frame clones and leaves some out. The repertoire has 95,000 to 150,000 clones, 80% to 90% of them found once; the top ten carry approximately 3.3%. Sequenced material: peripheral blood, taken on day 0 of AZD1222 vaccination. The source of these receptors is an adult in good health.

This chain links TRBV7-9 with TRBJ2-7, with D uncertain. The length of the CDR3 is 16 residues. Trimming cost V 7 bases and J 4 bases, with 23 bases left between them. Germline-derived CDR1 and CDR2 are SEHNR and FQNEAQ (reference sequence). For the CDR3, the DNA is TGTGCCAGCACCCCAGAGGTCCCCACCCGAAATTACGAGCAGTACTTC. Encoded protein: CASTPEVPTRNYEQYF.

The rearrangement links TRBV5-4 to TRBJ2-3; 7 bases fit TRBD2. J gave up 0 bases and V 5 bases, and 12 bases lay outside the gene matches. This CDR3 has 17 amino acids. Germline values: CDR1 SGHNT, CDR2 YYREEE (reference sequence). CDR3 coding DNA: TGTGCCAGCAGTCGTAGCCCACGCGGGGGTAGCACAGATACGCAGTATTTT. Protein product: CASSRSPRGGSTDTQYF.

V is TRBV2 and J is TRBJ1-5; unclear D gene. Trimming shortened V by 4 bases and J by 3 bases, and 10 bases separated the two germline ends. The CDR3 has 14 residues. Germline V gives CDR1 SNHLY, CDR2 FYNNEI. The CDR3 sequence is CASSVRRNNQPQHF. The CDR3 DNA sequence: TGTGCCAGCAGTGTGAGACGGAACAATCAGCCCCAGCATTTT. Looking up the rest from reference TRBV2 and TRBJ1-5 gives the full variable domain: EPEVTQTPSHQVTQMGQEVILRCVPISNHLYFYWYRQILGQKVEFLVSFYNNEISEKSEIFDDQFSVERPDGSNFTLKIRSTKLEDSAMYFCASSVRRNNQPQHFGDGTRLSIL.

CDR3 amino acids: CASCRPSNYGYTF. The CDR3 nucleotides read TGTGCCAGCTGCAGACCGTCTAACTATGGCTACACCTTC. V and J are TRBV28 and TRBJ1-2; D not certain. With 8 bases removed from V and 0 bases from J, the gap between germline ends came to 10 bases. CDR1 is MDHEN and CDR2 is SYDVKM in the germline V gene. The CDR3 consists of 13 residues.

This clone is a singleton in its sample. The rearrangement joins TRBV28 to TRBJ1-2, with D unclear. The V end was cut by 2 bases, the J end by 2 bases, with 6 bases between. This CDR3 has 13 amino acids. Germline V gene lookup returns CDR1 MDHEN and CDR2 SYDVKM. CDR3 amino acids: CASSLLPNYGYTF. The CDR3 nucleotides read TGTGCCAGCAGTTTACTCCCAAACTATGGCTACACCTTC.

The rearrangement links TRBV18 to TRBJ2-3; D is ambiguous. V was clipped by 2 bases and J by 2 bases, with 2 bases between them. Germline CDR1 is KGHSH and CDR2 is LQKENI. The CDR3 length is 12 residues. This chain's CDR3 is CASSPVTDTQYF. For the CDR3, the DNA is TGTGCCAGCTCACCAGTCACAGATACGCAGTATTTT.

The chain recombines TRBV5-1 with TRBJ1-5, with a weak D call TRBD1 (6 bases). The V gene's germline CDR1 is SGHRS and CDR2 YFSETQ. CDR3 length: 14 residues. V lost 1 base and J 2 bases, leaving 7 bases between the germline ends. CDR3 sequence: CASSLSGGNQPQHF. DNA for the CDR3: TGCGCCAGCAGCTTGTCAGGGGGCAATCAGCCCCAGCATTTT.

This clone was detected a few times. This sequence joins TRBV6-5 and TRBJ1-1; TRBD1 matches at 8 bases. There are 15 residues in the CDR3. Germline CDR1 is MNHEY and CDR2 is SVGAGI. V gave up 4 bases and J gave up 3 bases; unmatched junction bases: 7. CDR3 sequence reads: CASSWDRRRDTEAFF. The DNA of the CDR3 is TGTGCCAGCAGTTGGGACAGGCGGAGGGACACTGAAGCTTTCTTT.

The chain joins TRBV7-2 to TRBJ1-5; no firm D call. CDR1 and CDR2 (germline): SGHTA, FQGNSA. CDR3 length: 14 residues. The V end lost 5 bases, the J end lost 1 base, and 9 bases lay between the germline ends. CDR3 loop: CASSHRTSNQPQHF. DNA for the CDR3: TGTGCCAGCAGCCATAGGACGAGCAATCAGCCCCAGCATTTT.

This chain links TRBV2 with TRBJ1-2; D uncertain. The CDR3 runs to 13 residues. Trimming removed 6 bases from V and 8 bases from J, with 16 bases in between. Germline CDR1 and CDR2: SNHLY and FYNNEI. CDR3 region: CASSRVGDRGYTF. The CDR3 DNA is TGTGCCAGCAGCCGGGTCGGGGATCGGGGCTACACCTTC.

The chain has TRBV5-4 and TRBJ1-5; D perhaps matches TRBD1 (6 bases). CDR1 is SGHNT, CDR2 YYREEE, per germline (reference sequence). Trimming pared 0 bases from V and 6 bases from J, leaving 13 bases between. The CDR3 totals 15 residues. DNA for the CDR3: TGTGCCAGCAGCTTGGGAGGGGGGAAGGGTCAGCCCCAGCATTTT. Translating gives CASSLGGGKGQPQHF.

The chain combines TRBV25-1 with TRBJ1-1; TRBD1 might be the D (6 bases). The CDR3 spans 13 residues. With 3 bases removed from V and 11 bases from J, the gap between germline ends came to 16 bases. Looked up from germline, CDR1 is MGHDK and CDR2 is SYGVNS. The CDR3 coding sequence is TGTGCCAGCAGTGATCTCACAGGGAGAGCGGCTTTCTTT. Translation gives CASSDLTGRAAFF.

The rearrangement links TRBV5-1 to TRBJ1-2, with D tentatively TRBD1 (5 bases). Germline values: CDR1 SGHRS, CDR2 YFSETQ. V was shortened by 0 bases and J by 2 bases, with 11 bases between the two germline ends. The CDR3 totals 15 residues. The CDR3 bases are TGCGCCAGCAGCTTGGCGGGAGGGGAGAACTATGGCTACACCTTC. It codes for CASSLAGGENYGYTF.

Only one count was recorded for this clone. This chain connects TRBV11-2 to TRBJ1-1, with 8 bases fitting TRBD1. The CDR3 has 15 amino acids. Germline CDR1 reads SGHAT; CDR2 reads FQNNGV. The junction had 11 bases not matched to a gene; V was cut back by 5 bases and J by 6 bases. CDR3 nucleotide sequence: TGTGCCAGCAGCCCAGATCGGGCGACAGGGGCTGAAGCTTTCTTT. Translating it yields CASSPDRATGAEAFF.

The chain links TRBV4-3 to TRBJ1-5; possible D gene TRBD1, 6 bases. From germline, CDR1 is LGHNA and CDR2 YSLEER. The germline V and J ends were trimmed by 3 bases and 7 bases, with 10 bases remaining between them. The length of the CDR3 is 13 residues. The CDR3 region is CASSQSRGQPQHF. The CDR3, as DNA: TGCGCCAGCAGCCAGTCAAGGGGGCAGCCCCAGCATTTT.

The rearrangement links TRBV6-5 to TRBJ2-7; D gene unclear. CDR1 is MNHEY, CDR2 SVGAGI, per germline. With 5 bases removed from V and 4 bases from J, the gap between germline ends came to 15 bases. This CDR3 has 14 amino acids. CDR3 sequence: CASSPGPDRYEQYF. The CDR3 DNA reads as TGTGCCAGCAGTCCCGGACCGGACCGGTACGAGCAGTACTTC.

This clone showed up just a few times. V gene TRBV4-1 combines with J gene TRBJ2-7; perhaps TRBD1 as D (6 bases). Germline CDR1 MGHRA, CDR2 YSYEKL. V dropped 3 bases and J dropped 6 bases, with 21 bases sitting between them. The CDR3 is 16 amino acids. The CDR3 protein is CASSQMDSKGLTEQYF. The CDR3, as DNA: TGCGCCAGCAGCCAGATGGACAGTAAGGGGCTTACCGAGCAGTACTTC.

As DNA, the CDR3 is TGTGCCAGCAGCCGCGGACTAGCGGGGGCTAACACAGATACGCAGTATTTT. Translation gives CASSRGLAGANTDTQYF. The genes are TRBV5-4 and TRBJ2-3; 13 bases line up with TRBD2. The CDR3 length is 17 residues. Germline CDR1 SGHNT, CDR2 YYREEE (reference sequence). With 4 bases clipped from V and 2 bases from J, the junction kept 7 bases outside the gene matches.

The chain combines TRBV7-6 with TRBJ2-1; the D call may be TRBD1 or TRBD2 (7 bases each). Germline lookup yields CDR1 SGHVS and CDR2 FNYEAQ. Trimming pared 5 bases from V and 3 bases from J, leaving 23 bases between. The CDR3 loop spans 18 amino acids. The CDR3 reads CASSQTGFSAGSYNEQFF. DNA of the CDR3: TGTGCCAGCAGCCAGACAGGGTTTTCAGCGGGGAGCTACAATGAGCAGTTCTTC. Looking up the rest from reference TRBV7-6 and TRBJ2-1 gives the full variable domain: GAGVSQSPRYKVTKRGQDVALRCDPISGHVSLYWYRQALGQGPEFLTYFNYEAQQDKSGLPNDRFSAERPEGSISTLTIQRTEQRDSAMYRCASSQTGFSAGSYNEQFFGPGTRLTVL.

This chain uses TRBV27 with TRBJ2-6; D is uncertain. There are 13 residues in the CDR3. Germline assignment: CDR1 MNHEY and CDR2 SMNVEV (reference sequence). V was pared by 6 bases and J by 1 base, with 4 bases between. The CDR3 protein is CASRPSGANVLTF. For the CDR3, the DNA is TGTGCCAGCAGACCTTCTGGGGCCAACGTCCTGACTTTC.

CDR3 coding DNA: TGTGCCAGCAGCTCCCAGGGGGGGACCAATTCACCCCTCCACTTT. This codes for CASSSQGGTNSPLHF. V and J are TRBV7-2 and TRBJ1-6, with 7 bases that match TRBD1. The CDR3 totals 15 residues. CDR1 is SGHTA and CDR2 is FQGNSA in the germline V gene. J was trimmed by 7 bases and V by 4 bases; bases with no gene match: 7.